This entry describes one T cell receptor (beta chain). Its antigen is unidentified. Genomic DNA was employed as the template in profiling TCR beta VDJ and CDR3. TCRdb itself ran the reads through MiXCR, one entry per CDR3 protein. The sample consists of hundreds of thousands of distinct CDR3 sequences, 65% to 80% of them appearing once. The sample originates from a study of CD8+CD57+ T cells in acquired aplastic anemia. In the study overall: The average for DNA from sorted CD4+ and CD8+ cells was 3.2 ug. Healthy donor sequencing depth: 9.5 million to 10.8 million CD4+, roughly 12 million CD8+ reads. Findings and limits, study-wide: Around 27 sequences, all CD8+ CDR3, were shared between patients and controls. Patients versus controls showed no significant CD8+ Simpson's diversity difference.

V lost 6 bases to trimming and J lost 16 bases, with 28 bases between them. The CDR3 totals 15 residues. CDR1 and CDR2 from the germline V gene are SGHTA and FQGTGA. The chain joins TRBV7-3 to TRBJ2-1; the D gene is possibly TRBD2 (5 bases). The source of this sequence is a human donor in good health, serving as a control. Material for sequencing was sorted CD4+, CD8+, or CD8+CD57+ T cells (not recorded which) from PBMCs. Written as DNA, the CDR3 is TGTGCCAGCAGTCGAGCCGGGGAAGAGACCCAGTACTTCTTCTTC. It translates to CASSRAGEETQYFFF.